This T cell receptor (beta chain) was observed in a study of control samples from healthy donors and cancer patients. The CDR3 has 16 amino acids. Germline-derived CDR1 and CDR2 are MGHRA and YSYEKL. The germline V and J ends were trimmed by 0 bases and 4 bases, with 15 bases remaining between them. Repertoires were generated with immunoSEQ multiplex PCR, while TCRdb's copy carries only in-frame clones and drops some. Of around 110,000 clones in the sample, roughly 92% are singletons; the top ten hold about 2.5%. Material: blood. V gene TRBV4-1 combines with J gene TRBJ1-2; no firm D call. This TCR derives from a man between 25 and 39 years old in good health. DNA for the CDR3: TGCGCCAGCAGCCAAGATGGAAGGAGGGAAATCTATGGCTACACCTTC. The encoded protein is CASSQDGRREIYGYTF.